The clone carrying this T cell receptor (beta chain) showed up just once. Its antigen is undetermined. The sample originates from a study of cytomegalovirus exposure and HLA in healthy donors. Unmatched junction bases numbered 7, after V lost 1 base and J lost 1 base. Germline V CDR1 and CDR2: LGHNA, YNFKEQ. CDR3 size: 17 residues. Findings and limits, study-wide: In a later analysis, CMV-associated beta chains were mostly HLA-associated, it appeared. In a later analysis, at a false discovery rate of 0.05, 15,000 to 20,000 TCR beta sequences matched HLA alleles. Highly shared sequence variants in one cluster were likely a sequencing artifact.

This PCR relied on a set of 60 Vbeta primers and 13 Jbeta primers. Repertoires were generated with immunoSEQ multiplex PCR, while TCRdb's copy carries only in-frame clones and drops some. The data hold approximately 150,000 clones, with roughly 85% observed a single time. When sampled, the donors appeared nominally healthy, though they likely had unrecorded immune exposures. Source material: PBMCs. This receptor was identified in a man in his late teens or twenties in good health and CMV-seropositive. This chain connects TRBV4-2 to TRBJ2-3, with 8 nucleotides matching TRBD2. CDR3 loop: CASSQAFSSGRTDTQYF. The CDR3 DNA follows: TGTGCCAGCAGCCAAGCGTTTTCTAGCGGGCGCACAGATACGCAGTATTTT.